The 29 T cell receptor beta chains given below trace back to one sample, sequenced in a study of spatial heterogeneity in lung cancer. Their antigen targets remain unknown. TCRdb independently ran MiXCR on the 5' RACE reads; one entry per CDR3 protein. This table has fewer than 13,000 distinct CDR3 sequences, about 13% appearing once. Overall study results and limits: Mutation tallies in tumors tracked expanded intratumoral alpha and beta TCR counts.

Specified time point: sample taken at primary tumor resection. Sequenced here: lung tumor tissue, sampled at surgery. These receptors originate from a male donor with early-stage non-small cell lung cancer.

In this sample, this clonotype turned up a few times. J is TRBJ2-7 and V is TRBV18; TRBD1 aligns across 8 bases. There are 17 residues in the CDR3. Germline V gives CDR1 KGHSH, CDR2 LQKENI. J gave up 0 bases and V 4 bases, and 11 bases lay outside the gene matches. Here the CDR3 DNA reads TGTGCCAGCTCACAATCTAAATGGGGGACAGGCTCCTACGAGCAGTACTTC. This sequence encodes CASSQSKWGTGSYEQYF. The full variable domain, with the rest looked up from reference TRBV18 and TRBJ2-7, is NAGVMQNPRHLVRRRGQEARLRCSPMKGHSHVYWYRQLPEEGLKFMVYLQKENIIDESGMPKERFSAEFPKEGPSILRIQQVVRGDSAAYFCASSQSKWGTGSYEQYFGPGTRLTVT.

This clonotype was observed a few times. The genes are TRBV20-1 and TRBJ1-4, with D possibly TRBD1 on 6 matching bases. Per the germline V gene, CDR1 is DFQATT and CDR2 is SNEGSKA (reference sequence). The CDR3 has 13 amino acids. In DNA, the CDR3 is TGCAGCCCCCACAGGGCCGGAAATGAAAAACTGTTTTTT. It yields the protein CSPHRAGNEKLFF.

At least ten counts were recorded for this clonotype. J is TRBJ2-3 and V is TRBV11-2; 10 bases are a match to TRBD2. CDR3 size: 17 residues. V shed 5 bases, J shed 1 base, and the junction held 9 bases outside the gene matches. Germline-derived CDR1 and CDR2 are SGHAT and FQNNGV. The CDR3, as DNA: TGTGCCAGCAGCGCACGACTAGCGGGCCTACGCACAGATACGCAGTATTTT. Translating it yields CASSARLAGLRTDTQYF.

The table lists this clonotype with a few counts. The chain uses TRBV28 and TRBJ1-1, with 9 bases matching TRBD1. The CDR3 contains 13 residues. CDR1 and CDR2 (germline): MDHEN, SYDVKM. The junction had 2 bases not matched to a gene; V was cut back by 6 bases and J by 3 bases. Here the CDR3 reads CASRRDRDTEAFF. CDR3 sequence (DNA): TGTGCCAGCAGGCGGGACAGGGACACTGAAGCTTTCTTT.

A note on this clonotype: The junction departs from germline at one end; a sequencing error may be responsible. The V call is TRBV20-1, the J call TRBJ2-3; 11 nucleotides match TRBD2. The CDR3 covers 12 residues. In germline, CDR1 is DFQATT, CDR2 SNEGSKA (reference sequence). The CDR3 DNA is TGCAGTCCTAGCGGGGGGATGGATACGCAGTATTTT. This sequence encodes CSPSGGMDTQYF.

The rearrangement links TRBV18 to TRBJ2-3; tentative D call: TRBD1 (5 bases). CDR1 is KGHSH and CDR2 is LQKENI in the germline V gene. The V end was cut by 1 base, the J end by 5 bases, with 7 bases between. The CDR3 totals 13 residues. CDR3 sequence: CASSPRGEDTQYF. The DNA of the CDR3 is TGTGCCAGCTCACCACGGGGCGAAGATACGCAGTATTTT.

This clonotype was counted many times. J is TRBJ1-6 and V is TRBV12-5; TRBD1 is a possible D gene (6 bases). Between the trimmed V and J ends, which lost 6 bases and 10 bases, there was a span of 19 bases. Germline CDR1 LGHNT, CDR2 FRNRAP. This CDR3 region has 15 residues. As DNA, the CDR3 is TGTGCTAGTGGCTCCCCCAGGGGCGTAAGATCACCCCTCCACTTT. It encodes CASGSPRGVRSPLHF.

The chain employs TRBV7-6 and TRBJ2-7; a possible D gene is TRBD1 (6 bases). The CDR3 runs to 14 residues. From germline, CDR1 is SGHVS and CDR2 FNYEAQ. Deletions cut 5 bases from V and 6 bases from J, with 17 bases between. The CDR3 sequence is CASSRDNYLSEQYF. CDR3 DNA: TGTGCCAGCAGCCGGGACAACTATCTCTCCGAGCAGTACTTC. Complete variable domain (other parts from reference TRBV7-6 and TRBJ2-7): GAGVSQSPRYKVTKRGQDVALRCDPISGHVSLYWYRQALGQGPEFLTYFNYEAQQDKSGLPNDRFSAERPEGSISTLTIQRTEQRDSAMYRCASSRDNYLSEQYFGPGTRLTVT.

The chain is built from TRBV6-2 or TRBV6-3 and TRBJ2-1; 7 bases fit TRBD1. Losses at the gene ends were 7 bases for V and 7 bases for J; bases not matched to a gene: 4. The CDR3 covers 12 residues. CDR1 MNHEY and CDR2 SVGEGT come from the germline V gene. CDR3 amino acids: CASTDRVNEQFF. CDR3 nucleotides: TGTGCCAGCACCGACAGGGTGAATGAGCAGTTCTTC.

V gene TRBV6-2 or TRBV6-3 combines with J gene TRBJ1-5; no firm D call. Germline loops: CDR1 MNHEY, CDR2 SVGEGT. V was clipped by 6 bases and J by 4 bases, with 7 bases between them. The CDR3 totals 12 residues. The CDR3 nucleotides are TGTGCCAGCAGACACTTGAATCAGCCCCAGCATTTT. Protein product: CASRHLNQPQHF.

This clonotype was seen only a few times. This chain links TRBV6-2 or TRBV6-3 with TRBJ2-7; 14 bases align to TRBD2. CDR3 size: 17 residues. Germline V gene lookup returns CDR1 MNHEY and CDR2 SVGEGT. V gave up 7 bases and J gave up 0 bases; unmatched junction bases: 8. For the CDR3, the DNA is TGTGCCAGCATCTCCGGGACTAGCGGGGGAGCCTCCTACGAGCAGTACTTC. Translation gives CASISGTSGGASYEQYF.

The rearrangement joins TRBV7-2 to TRBJ2-3, with a tentative D call TRBD1 (6 bases). The germline V and J ends were trimmed by 3 bases and 5 bases, with 9 bases remaining between them. The CDR3 extends over 13 amino acids. Germline assignment: CDR1 SGHTA and CDR2 FQGNSA. CDR3 nucleotide sequence: TGTGCCAGCAGCTTCACCAGGGGAGATACGCAGTATTTT. Encoded protein: CASSFTRGDTQYF. Full variable domain (rest looked up from reference TRBV7-2 and TRBJ2-3): GAGVSQSPSNKVTEKGKDVELRCDPISGHTALYWYRQSLGQGLEFLIYFQGNSAPDKSGLPSDRFSAERTGGSVSTLTIQRTQQEDSAVYLCASSFTRGDTQYFGPGTRLTVL.

In its sample, this clonotype was seen a few times. The chain employs TRBV28 and TRBJ2-2; maybe TRBD1 (5 bases). This CDR3 is built from 13 residues. V dropped 7 bases and J dropped 1 base, with 7 bases sitting between them. Germline V gene sequence: CDR1 MDHEN, CDR2 SYDVKM. CDR3 sequence reads: CASMTVNTGELFF. CDR3 DNA sequence: TGTGCCAGCATGACAGTGAACACCGGGGAGCTGTTTTTT. The full variable domain, with the rest looked up from reference TRBV28 and TRBJ2-2, is DVKVTQSSRYLVKRTGEKVFLECVQDMDHENMFWYRQDPGLGLRLIYFSYDVKMKEKGDIPEGYSVSREKKERFSLILESASTNQTSMYLCASMTVNTGELFFGEGSRLTVL.

At least ten counts were recorded for this clonotype. This chain links TRBV6-2 or TRBV6-3 with TRBJ2-7, with D possibly TRBD2 on 5 matching bases. This CDR3 region has 14 residues. Between the trimmed V and J ends, which lost 2 bases and 3 bases, there was a span of 11 bases. Germline V gene lookup returns CDR1 MNHEY and CDR2 SVGEGT. The CDR3 is CASSYGLSNYEQYF. In DNA, the CDR3 is TGTGCCAGCAGTTACGGACTCTCCAACTACGAGCAGTACTTC.

This clonotype appeared a few times. J is TRBJ1-5 and V is TRBV7-2; D ambiguous. The CDR3 has 13 amino acids. The germline V gene encodes CDR1 SGHTA and CDR2 FQGNSA. V lost 1 base and J lost 3, with 4 bases in between. The CDR3 here is CASSLENNQPQHF. CDR3 in DNA: TGTGCCAGCAGCTTAGAAAACAATCAGCCCCAGCATTTT.

This clonotype was detected only a few times. The CDR3 region has the DNA TGTGCCAGCAGCCTTACCGGGACTAGCGGCTACAATGAGCAGTTCTTC. It is translated as CASSLTGTSGYNEQFF. J is TRBJ2-1 and V is TRBV4-2, with 11 bases aligning to TRBD2. V trimming: 4 bases; J trimming: 3 bases; junction bases outside the gene matches: 5. The CDR3 has 16 amino acids. Germline V gives CDR1 LGHNA, CDR2 YNFKEQ.

This clonotype was recorded at least ten times. CDR3 in DNA: TGCAGTGCCCCCTCCAGGGTTTACCATGAGCAGTTCTTC. Protein product: CSAPSRVYHEQFF. This chain uses TRBV20-1 with TRBJ2-1, with a weak D call TRBD1 (5 bases). V was cut by 6 bases and J by 8 bases, with 17 bases left in between. Germline V gene data show CDR1 as DFQATT and CDR2 as SNEGSKA (reference sequence). CDR3 length: 13 residues.

This clonotype has more than one count but fewer than ten. The chain uses TRBV3-1 and TRBJ1-2, with 8 nucleotides matching TRBD1. Unmatched junction bases numbered 9, after V lost 4 bases and J lost 8 bases. This CDR3 has 14 amino acids. Germline CDR1 and CDR2: LGHDT and YNNKEL (reference sequence). Written as DNA, the CDR3 is TGTGCCAGCAGCCGCGGGACAGGCCCCCACGGCTACACCTTC. As protein: CASSRGTGPHGYTF.

This clonotype was observed many times. The V and J genes are TRBV2 and TRBJ2-3; no reliable D call. The ends were cut back, 5 bases at V and 5 bases at J, with 2 bases in the middle. CDR1 and CDR2 from the germline V gene are SNHLY and FYNNEI. This CDR3 spans 10 amino acids. CDR3 residues: CASSLDTQYF. CDR3 coding DNA: TGTGCCAGCAGTTTAGATACGCAGTATTTT. Drawing the rest from reference TRBV2 and TRBJ2-3, the complete variable domain is EPEVTQTPSHQVTQMGQEVILRCVPISNHLYFYWYRQILGQKVEFLVSFYNNEISEKSEIFDDQFSVERPDGSNFTLKIRSTKLEDSAMYFCASSLDTQYFGPGTRLTVL.

This clonotype is judged medium-sized. The J gene is TRBJ2-7, the V gene TRBV6-5; no reliable D call. V was clipped by 6 bases and J by 3 bases, with 12 bases between them. The CDR3 has 13 residues. Germline V gene lookup returns CDR1 MNHEY and CDR2 SVGAGI. For the CDR3, the DNA is TGTGCCAGCAGCCACGGACCGATCTACGAGCAGTACTTC. Amino acids: CASSHGPIYEQYF.

The V gene is TRBV18, the J gene TRBJ1-3; TRBD1 is a possible D gene (5 bases). Trimming cost V 3 bases and J 2 bases, with 14 bases left between them. The germline V gene has CDR1 KGHSH and CDR2 LQKENI. This CDR3 is 16 amino acids long. CDR3 bases: TGTGCCAGCTCACCTCCGGGACCGGCAGCTGGAAACACCATATATTTT. Encoded protein: CASSPPGPAAGNTIYF.

This chain uses TRBV20-1 with TRBJ2-7; 10 bases match TRBD1. V was pared by 4 bases and J by 3 bases, with 3 bases of the junction left unmatched. The V gene's germline CDR1 is DFQATT and CDR2 SNEGSKA (reference sequence). CDR3 length equals 13 residues. The CDR3 loop reads CSAKTGGNYEQYF. The CDR3 nucleotides are TGCAGTGCTAAGACAGGGGGCAACTACGAGCAGTACTTC.

The rearrangement links TRBV5-5 to TRBJ2-7; D uncertain. The ends were cut back, 0 bases at V and 2 bases at J, with 9 bases in the middle. This CDR3 contains 14 residues. Germline CDR1 and CDR2: SGHKS and YYEKEE (reference sequence). The CDR3 coding sequence is TGTGCCAGCAGCTTGGGTTACGGTACCTACGAGCAGTACTTC. This codes for CASSLGYGTYEQYF.

This clonotype was counted at least ten times. DNA of the CDR3: TGCAGTGCTGCAGGGGGCGGGTACACTGAAGCTTTCTTT. Protein product: CSAAGGGYTEAFF. The chain couples TRBV20-1 to TRBJ1-1; 8 nucleotides agree with TRBD1. CDR3 size: 13 residues. The germline CDR1 and CDR2 sequences are DFQATT and SNEGSKA (reference sequence). Trimming cost V 5 bases and J 3 bases; bases outside gene matches: 5.

The rearrangement uses TRBV5-1 and TRBJ1-2; D is possibly TRBD1 (5 bases). The CDR3 has 14 residues. CDR1 and CDR2 from the germline V gene are SGHRS and YFSETQ. Trimming stripped 3 bases from V and 5 bases from J, with 14 bases between. CDR3 bases: TGCGCCAGCAGCTACACCGACAGAGGATATGGCTACACCTTC. It codes for CASSYTDRGYGYTF. The variable domain in full, completed from reference TRBV5-1 and TRBJ1-2, reads KAGVTQTPRYLIKTRGQQVTLSCSPISGHRSVSWYQQTPGQGLQFLFEYFSETQRNKGNFPGRFSGRQFSNSRSEMNVSTLELGDSALYLCASSYTDRGYGYTFGSGTRLTVV.

Notes on this clonotype: The junction and the germline gene differ at one end; a read error may be behind it. V and J are TRBV18 and TRBJ2-7; a weak D match, TRBD2 (5 bases). Germline V gene lookup returns CDR1 KGHSH and CDR2 LQKENI. The CDR3 extends over 15 amino acids. CDR3 DNA sequence: TGTGCTAGCTCACTAGGCGGACTGACTGCCTACGAGCAGTACTTC. Amino acids: CASSLGGLTAYEQYF.

The CDR3 region is CASRQGVDGEQYF. The CDR3 DNA reads as TGTGCCAGTCGACAGGGTGTAGACGGCGAGCAGTACTTC. This chain joins TRBV28 and TRBJ2-7; TRBD1 matches 7 bases. Unmatched junction bases numbered 11, after V lost 9 bases and J lost 6 bases. Germline lookup yields CDR1 MDHEN and CDR2 SYDVKM. The CDR3 is 13 amino acids.

This clonotype was counted at least ten times. CDR3 residues: CASSLAGADTQYF. The CDR3 DNA follows: TGTGCCAGCAGTCTAGCGGGGGCAGATACGCAGTATTTT. The gene calls are TRBV6-5 and TRBJ2-3, with 10 bases identical to TRBD2. Germline CDR1 MNHEY, CDR2 SVGAGI. CDR3 length: 13 residues. The J segment lost 4 bases and the V segment lost 5 bases, leaving 0 bases of the junction unmatched.

This clonotype showed up just once. V and J are TRBV20-1 and TRBJ1-6; D is unresolved. The CDR3 extends over 14 amino acids. Germline CDR1 is DFQATT and CDR2 is SNEGSKA (reference sequence). Trimming shortened V by 2 bases and J by 13 bases, and 18 bases separated the two germline ends. Here the CDR3 DNA reads TGCAGTGCTAGAACCAGCCTGGCTGCTCAGCCCCTCCACTTT. Its translation is CSARTSLAAQPLHF.